Listed below are T cell receptor beta chains from one sample, sequenced in a study of T cells in Graves' hyperthyroidism and ophthalmopathy. TCRdb fed the multiplex PCR reads into MiXCR, producing one record per CDR3 protein. The sample lists a few hundred thousand distinct CDR3 sequences, approximately 14% occurring once. The source material was blood. The receptors were gathered from a young woman with Graves' hyperthyroidism that later progressed to Graves' ophthalmopathy. Each CDR3 is given with its conserved first and last residue. A D gene is named only where the DNA matches it firmly. Rows give clone size only sometimes, using once, few, many, or a class for an expanded clone.

v_call: TRBV28
clone_size: many
j_call: TRBJ2-6
d_call: NA
cdr3_nt: TGTGCCAGCAGCCCACCCTCTGGGGCCAACGTCCTGACTTTC
cdr3_aa: CASSPPSGANVLTF

v_call: TRBV10-3
clone_size: many
j_call: TRBJ2-5
d_call: NA
cdr3_nt: TGTGCCATCAGGGGAGGACAGCAAGAGACCCAGTACTTC
cdr3_aa: CAIRGGQQETQYF

v_call: TRBV30
clone_size: NA
j_call: TRBJ2-3
d_call: TRBD1
cdr3_nt: TGTGCCTGGAGTGTTCTTGGACAGGCCCCGCAGTATTTT
cdr3_aa: CAWSVLGQAPQYF

v_call: TRBV18
clone_size: NA
j_call: TRBJ1-5
d_call: NA
cdr3_nt: TGTGCCAGCTCACCACTGGCGGACAGAAGTCAGCCCCAGCATTTT
cdr3_aa: CASSPLADRSQPQHF

v_call: TRBV6-4
clone_size: NA
j_call: TRBJ2-1
d_call: TRBD1
cdr3_nt: TGTGCCAGCAGTGAAGGGACAGACCGAAATGAGCAGTTCTTC
cdr3_aa: CASSEGTDRNEQFF

v_call: TRBV3-1
clone_size: many
j_call: TRBJ2-4
d_call: NA
cdr3_nt: TGTGCCAGCAGCCAAAGAGGGTTCGGGATTCAGTACTTC
cdr3_aa: CASSQRGFGIQYF

v_call: TRBV3-1
clone_size: few
j_call: TRBJ2-7
d_call: TRBD2
cdr3_nt: TGTGCCAGCAGCCAAGGGGGGGGAGGAAGCGAGCAGTACTTC
cdr3_aa: CASSQGGGGSEQYF

v_call: TRBV9
clone_size: NA
j_call: TRBJ2-2
d_call: NA
cdr3_nt: TGTGCCAGCAGCGTACTCAGCACCGGGGAGCTGTTTTTT
cdr3_aa: CASSVLSTGELFF

v_call: TRBV28
clone_size: many
j_call: TRBJ2-1
d_call: NA
cdr3_nt: TGTGCCAGCAGCCCTACCGGGACTCTCAATGAGCAGTTCTTC
cdr3_aa: CASSPTGTLNEQFF

v_call: TRBV6-1
clone_size: many
j_call: TRBJ2-1
d_call: TRBD2
cdr3_nt: TGTGCCAGCAGAGCCGGGACTAGCGGGAGGAATGAGCAGTTCTTC
cdr3_aa: CASRAGTSGRNEQFF

v_call: TRBV19
clone_size: few
j_call: TRBJ1-5
d_call: NA
cdr3_nt: TGTGCCTCGAGCAGGGAGGGTGACAATCAGCCCCAGCATTTT
cdr3_aa: CASSREGDNQPQHF

v_call: TRBV20-1
clone_size: once
j_call: TRBJ2-2
d_call: NA
cdr3_nt: TGCAGTGCTAGAGAAAGGACAGCCCGGGGCGGGGAGCTGTTTTTT
cdr3_aa: CSARERTARGGELFF

v_call: TRBV11-2
clone_size: many
j_call: TRBJ2-3
d_call: TRBD2
cdr3_nt: TGTGCCAGCAGCGTCATAGCGGGACGTGGCACAGATACGCAGTATTTT
cdr3_aa: CASSVIAGRGTDTQYF

v_call: TRBV4-1
clone_size: NA
j_call: TRBJ2-1
d_call: TRBD2
cdr3_nt: TGCGCCAGCAGCCGCCCCCCATTTCTAGCGGGGGGTGAGCAGTTCTTC
cdr3_aa: CASSRPPFLAGGEQFF

v_call: TRBV7-9
clone_size: many
j_call: TRBJ1-2
d_call: NA
cdr3_nt: TGTGCCAGCAGCTTATTGGGAGACCGCTATGGCTACACCTTC
cdr3_aa: CASSLLGDRYGYTF

v_call: TRBV6-2/TRBV6-3
clone_size: few
j_call: TRBJ2-1
d_call: TRBD2
cdr3_nt: TGTGCCAGCAGTTACTCGATATATGGCGGGGGTTACAATGGGCAGTTCTTC
cdr3_aa: CASSYSIYGGGYNGQFF

v_call: TRBV13
clone_size: many
j_call: TRBJ2-7
d_call: NA
cdr3_nt: TGTGCCAGCAGCTCGACTGGGACCGAAGTTTCCTACGAGCAGTACTTC
cdr3_aa: CASSSTGTEVSYEQYF

v_call: TRBV7-9
clone_size: many
j_call: TRBJ2-1
d_call: TRBD2
cdr3_nt: TGTGCCAGCAGCCCAGGGACTAGCGGGAGAGGAAATGAGCAGTTCTTC
cdr3_aa: CASSPGTSGRGNEQFF

v_call: TRBV12-3/TRBV12-4
clone_size: many
j_call: TRBJ2-1
d_call: NA
cdr3_nt: TGTGCCAGCAGGACTAGTGTCAATGAGCAGTTCTTC
cdr3_aa: CASRTSVNEQFF

v_call: TRBV7-3
clone_size: NA
j_call: TRBJ2-7
d_call: TRBD2
cdr3_nt: TGTGCCAGCAGCTTACTAGGAGGGGGGCCCGGGACTAGCGGACTCCAGAGCTACGAGCAGTACTTC
cdr3_aa: CASSLLGGGPGTSGLQSYEQYF

v_call: TRBV28
clone_size: few
j_call: TRBJ1-2
d_call: NA
cdr3_nt: TGTGCCAGCAGTCTCCTCTTCCCTGGGTCGGACTATGGCTACACCTTC
cdr3_aa: CASSLLFPGSDYGYTF

v_call: TRBV3-1
clone_size: many
j_call: TRBJ2-3
d_call: TRBD2
cdr3_nt: TGTGCCAGCAGCCAAGATAGGACTAGCGGGAAGGACACAGATACGCAGTATTTT
cdr3_aa: CASSQDRTSGKDTDTQYF

v_call: TRBV7-8
clone_size: once
j_call: TRBJ2-5
d_call: NA
cdr3_nt: TGTGCCAGCACTCCCCCTAGGAGGTTTCGGGAGACCCAGTACTTC
cdr3_aa: CASTPPRRFRETQYF

v_call: TRBV2
clone_size: NA
j_call: TRBJ1-4
d_call: NA
cdr3_nt: TGTGCCAGCAGTTACTCGTCCAGGAGAAATGAAAAACTGTTTTTT
cdr3_aa: CASSYSSRRNEKLFF

v_call: TRBV2
clone_size: many
j_call: TRBJ2-1
d_call: TRBD2
cdr3_nt: TGTGCCAGCAAGGGGACTAACAATGAGCAGTTCTTC
cdr3_aa: CASKGTNNEQFF

v_call: TRBV5-6
clone_size: few
j_call: TRBJ1-5
d_call: NA
cdr3_nt: TGTGCCAGCAGCCAATTCGGGGCAGGGGTTTATAGCAATCAGCCCCAGCATTTT
cdr3_aa: CASSQFGAGVYSNQPQHF

v_call: TRBV11-2
clone_size: many
j_call: TRBJ2-5
d_call: NA
cdr3_nt: TGTGCCAGCAGCTTGGAGGACAGTCGCCAAGAGACCCAGTACTTC
cdr3_aa: CASSLEDSRQETQYF

v_call: TRBV4-3
clone_size: NA
j_call: TRBJ1-2
d_call: TRBD1
cdr3_nt: TGCGCCAGCAGCGACCGGGACAGTGAGTGGAACTATGGCTACACCTTC
cdr3_aa: CASSDRDSEWNYGYTF

v_call: TRBV29-1
clone_size: few
j_call: TRBJ2-3
d_call: NA
cdr3_nt: TGCAGCCCTCACGATACGCAGTATTTT
cdr3_aa: CSPHDTQYF

v_call: TRBV6-1
clone_size: many
j_call: TRBJ2-1
d_call: TRBD2
cdr3_nt: TGTGCCAGCAGACCCCGACTAGCGGATAGCTACAATGAGCAGTTCTTC
cdr3_aa: CASRPRLADSYNEQFF

v_call: TRBV7-2
clone_size: many
j_call: TRBJ1-2
d_call: NA
cdr3_nt: TGTGCCAGCAGCTTAGCGGCAGATCGTGGCTACACCTTC
cdr3_aa: CASSLAADRGYTF

v_call: TRBV30
clone_size: many
j_call: TRBJ2-1
d_call: TRBD1
cdr3_nt: TGTGCCTGGGGTTCTTCAGGGGGCGTTGAGCAGTTCTTC
cdr3_aa: CAWGSSGGVEQFF

v_call: TRBV12-5
clone_size: many
j_call: TRBJ2-1
d_call: NA
cdr3_nt: TGTGCTAGTGGTTCGGGGGAGTGGGGTTGGAATGAGCAGTTCTTC
cdr3_aa: CASGSGEWGWNEQFF

v_call: TRBV11-2
clone_size: many
j_call: TRBJ2-3
d_call: TRBD1
cdr3_nt: TGTGCCAGCAGCCCCCCGGGACAGATTAGCACAGATACGCAGTATTTT
cdr3_aa: CASSPPGQISTDTQYF

v_call: TRBV5-8
clone_size: NA
j_call: TRBJ2-1
d_call: NA
cdr3_nt: TGTGCCAGCAGCCGGTTAAGGGGATACAATGAGCAGTTCTTC
cdr3_aa: CASSRLRGYNEQFF

v_call: TRBV20-1
clone_size: many
j_call: TRBJ2-3
d_call: TRBD2
cdr3_nt: TGCAGTGCCATTAAGGGTAGGCTAGCGGGAGGATCTAGCACAGATACGCAGTATTTT
cdr3_aa: CSAIKGRLAGGSSTDTQYF